This T cell receptor (beta chain) was profiled in a study of blood T cell repertoires in COVID-19. Background on the study: COVID-19 samples, acute and convalescent, were from the United States, Italy and Spain.

Methods used by the authors: Nucleated cell counts were estimated from reference gene primer amplification. The repertoire was sequenced with immunoSEQ multiplex PCR; TCRdb's copy has only in-frame clones and lacks some. The DNA gave D and trimming, while V, J and clone size come from that table. Of 110,000 to 150,000 clones in the sample, more than 75% were seen once. Those enrolled, adults aged roughly 18 to 90 years, came from about two dozen US areas. In assigning cohorts, the study relied on participant-reported clinical history. This TCR came from a man in his fifties or sixties who had recovered from COVID-19. The source material was PBMCs or T cells enriched from blood (not recorded which).

The CDR3 DNA sequence: TGCGCCACCCTTCGGGACAGGGGGCGTGAAAAACTGTTTTTT. Residues: CATLRDRGREKLFF. V usage is TRBV10-2 and J usage is TRBJ1-4, with 12 bases aligning to TRBD1. Germline V CDR1 and CDR2: WSHSY, SAAADI. There are 14 residues in the CDR3. The V and J ends lost 10 bases and 7 bases, in that order; junction bases with no gene match: 7.